Following are 26 T cell receptor beta chains from one sample sequenced in a study of a mutant IDH1 vaccine in newly diagnosed glioma. These receptors' antigens are unknown. This sample's time point: week 47, end of study. Each vaccine dose was 300 ug of mutant IDH1 20-mer peptide, with topical imiquimod. Clones were sequenced by immunoSEQ multiplex PCR, and TCRdb holds only the in-frame ones, with some missing. This table has some 60,000 clones, roughly 87% appearing once. The specimen comprised PBMCs, sampled from a glioma patient whose treatment included an IDH1 peptide vaccine. Receptors were obtained from a man younger than 45 with glioma.

This clone has a handful of counts. The chain uses TRBV5-1 and TRBJ1-1; D uncertain. This CDR3 spans 14 amino acids. Trimming stripped 0 bases from V and 1 base from J, with 7 bases between. CDR1 and CDR2 (germline): SGHRS, YFSETQ. The CDR3 coding sequence is TGCGCCAGCAGCTTGGGACCTACGAACACTGAAGCTTTCTTT. Amino acids: CASSLGPTNTEAFF.

This chain joins TRBV27 and TRBJ1-2; 8 bases map to TRBD1. CDR1 and CDR2 (germline): MNHEY, SMNVEV (reference sequence). This CDR3 spans 13 amino acids. With V trimmed by 10 bases and J by 5 bases, 9 bases remained unmatched. This CDR3 is CATRPTGEYGYTF. The CDR3 DNA reads TGTGCCACCAGGCCGACAGGGGAATATGGCTACACCTTC.

CDR3 residues: CASSRGQENSPLHF. CDR3 in DNA: TGCGCCAGCAGCCGCGGACAGGAGAATTCACCCCTCCACTTT. This chain links TRBV4-1 with TRBJ1-6; 7 nucleotides align to TRBD1. The V and J ends lost 4 bases and 7 bases, in that order; junction bases with no gene match: 4. The CDR3 is made up of 14 amino acids. Germline loops: CDR1 MGHRA, CDR2 YSYEKL.

The rearrangement links TRBV5-1 to TRBJ1-2; TRBD1 is a possible D gene (5 bases). CDR3 size: 16 residues. The V and J ends lost 3 bases and 1 base respectively, with 16 bases between them. CDR1 is SGHRS, CDR2 YFSETQ, per germline. The CDR3 DNA reads TGCGCCAGCAGCTCCTTACAGGACCTGATTAACTATGGCTACACCTTC. It translates to CASSSLQDLINYGYTF.

V is TRBV7-9 and J is TRBJ1-4; weak D call: TRBD1 (6 bases). With 5 bases removed from V and 7 bases from J, the gap between germline ends came to 17 bases. Germline V gene data show CDR1 as SEHNR and CDR2 as FQNEAQ (reference sequence). This CDR3 is 15 amino acids long. CDR3 region: CASSKIQGWSEKLFF. The DNA of the CDR3 is TGTGCCAGCAGCAAAATACAGGGATGGAGTGAAAAACTGTTTTTT. Looking up the rest from reference TRBV7-9 and TRBJ1-4 gives the full variable domain: DTGVSQNPRHKITKRGQNVTFRCDPISEHNRLYWYRQTLGQGPEFLTYFQNEAQLEKSRLLSDRFSAERPKGSFSTLEIQRTEQGDSAMYLCASSKIQGWSEKLFFGSGTQLSVL.

This clone occurred once. The chain is built from TRBV30 and TRBJ2-7, with 11 positions matching TRBD1. Germline-derived CDR1 and CDR2 are GTSNPN and SVGIG (reference sequence). The CDR3 sequence is 15 residues long. With V trimmed by 2 bases and J by 3 bases, 6 bases remained unmatched. DNA of the CDR3: TGTGCCTGGAGTCAAGGGACAGGGGGGATCTACGAGCAGTACTTC. This codes for CAWSQGTGGIYEQYF.

The rearrangement links TRBV4-1 to TRBJ2-1, with 8 positions matching TRBD1. Germline assignment: CDR1 MGHRA and CDR2 YSYEKL. V shed 3 bases and J 0 bases; nucleotides not matched to a gene: 1. This CDR3 is 15 amino acids long. CDR3 amino acids: CASSQDRVSYNEQFF. Written as DNA, the CDR3 is TGCGCCAGCAGCCAGGACAGGGTCTCCTACAATGAGCAGTTCTTC.

The genes are TRBV7-8 and TRBJ2-7; D is possibly TRBD1 or TRBD2 (5 bases each). This CDR3 region has 16 residues. The V and J ends lost 5 bases and 0 bases respectively, with 17 bases between them. Per germline, CDR1 SGHVS and CDR2 FQNEAQ. The CDR3 is CASSQRDGVSSYEQYF. In DNA, the CDR3 is TGTGCCAGCAGCCAACGGGACGGGGTTTCCTCCTACGAGCAGTACTTC.

The chain combines TRBV2 with TRBJ1-6, with D unresolved. The CDR3 length is 15 residues. Trimming shortened V by 8 bases and J by 7 bases, and 18 bases separated the two germline ends. Germline V gene lookup returns CDR1 SNHLY and CDR2 FYNNEI. CDR3 protein: CASLMASPGNSPLHF. In DNA form, the CDR3 reads TGTGCCAGCCTGATGGCCAGTCCGGGAAATTCACCCCTCCACTTT. The complete variable domain, with remaining parts taken from reference TRBV2 and TRBJ1-6, reads EPEVTQTPSHQVTQMGQEVILRCVPISNHLYFYWYRQILGQKVEFLVSFYNNEISEKSEIFDDQFSVERPDGSNFTLKIRSTKLEDSAMYFCASLMASPGNSPLHFGNGTRLTVT.

This chain links TRBV7-6 with TRBJ1-4, with 9 bases that match TRBD1. Trimming at V came to 0 bases and at J to 7 bases, leaving 6 bases not matched to a gene. The CDR3 is made up of 16 amino acids. The germline V gene has CDR1 SGHVS and CDR2 FNYEAQ. CDR3 DNA: TGTGCCAGCAGCTTAGCTCTGGGACAGGGCTTTGAAAAACTGTTTTTT. This sequence encodes CASSLALGQGFEKLFF.

This rearrangement joins TRBV7-9 to TRBJ2-7, with D possibly being TRBD1 (6 bases). The CDR3 length is 15 residues. Germline CDR1 SEHNR, CDR2 FQNEAQ (reference sequence). V was pared by 5 bases and J by 2 bases, with 16 bases between. In nucleotides, the CDR3 is TGTGCCAGCAGCCCCCCTCCGGGACACCCCTACGAGCAGTACTTC. Its protein is CASSPPPGHPYEQYF.

CDR3: CASSDPSGEHHYEQYF. CDR3 nucleotide sequence: TGTGCCAGCAGCGACCCGTCGGGGGAGCATCACTACGAGCAGTACTTC. The gene calls are TRBV7-9 and TRBJ2-7, with a weak D call TRBD2 (6 bases). The V end lost 5 bases, the J end lost 3 bases, and 20 bases lay between the germline ends. This CDR3 has 16 amino acids. Germline assignment: CDR1 SEHNR and CDR2 FQNEAQ (reference sequence).

The rearrangement uses TRBV10-2 and TRBJ1-5; no firm D call. CDR1 WSHSY and CDR2 SAAADI come from the germline V gene. The CDR3 is made up of 15 amino acids. V was clipped by 3 bases and J by 0 bases, with 9 bases between them. The CDR3 sequence: CASSERALSNQPQHF. Here the CDR3 DNA reads TGCGCCAGCAGTGAACGGGCCCTTAGCAATCAGCCCCAGCATTTT.

The CDR3 spells CASSSIDLDEQYF. The CDR3 nucleotides read TGTGCCAGCAGCTCCATAGACCTGGACGAGCAGTACTTC. The chain combines TRBV7-9 with TRBJ2-7; D remains ambiguous. The V end was cut by 4 bases, the J end by 5 bases, with 12 bases between. CDR3 size: 13 residues. Germline CDR1 reads SEHNR; CDR2 reads FQNEAQ (reference sequence).

The chain is built from TRBV19 and TRBJ1-1; 7 nucleotides agree with TRBD1. With V trimmed by 0 bases and J by 1 base, 5 bases remained unmatched. This CDR3 comprises 16 residues. Germline V gene lookup returns CDR1 LNHDA and CDR2 SQIVND (reference sequence). The CDR3 nucleotides read TGTGCCAGTAGTATAGAGCAGGGACAGCCGAACACTGAAGCTTTCTTT. Translation gives CASSIEQGQPNTEAFF.

The chain uses TRBV4-1 and TRBJ1-1; TRBD1 matches at 7 bases. V dropped 8 bases and J dropped 7; count of bases not matched to a gene: 10. CDR1 and CDR2 (germline): MGHRA, YSYEKL. This CDR3 has 13 amino acids. The CDR3 loop reads CASGRGGAYEAFF. As DNA, the CDR3 is TGCGCCAGCGGCAGGGGGGGGGCCTATGAAGCTTTCTTT.

The J gene is TRBJ2-1, the V gene TRBV6-5; tentatively, D is TRBD2 (6 bases). V was cut by 9 bases and J by 0 bases, with 12 bases left in between. There are 14 residues in the CDR3. Germline values: CDR1 MNHEY, CDR2 SVGAGI. The CDR3 loop reads CASGEESSYNEQFF. Written as DNA, the CDR3 is TGTGCCAGTGGGGAGGAGAGCTCCTACAATGAGCAGTTCTTC.

The chain combines TRBV14 with TRBJ2-7; 9 nucleotides agree with TRBD1. The germline V gene encodes CDR1 SGHDN and CDR2 FVKESK. CDR3 size: 17 residues. Losses at the gene ends were 2 bases for V and 3 bases for J; bases not matched to a gene: 11. The CDR3: CASSQYAGTGIHYEQYF. The CDR3 DNA reads as TGTGCCAGCAGCCAATATGCCGGGACAGGGATACACTACGAGCAGTACTTC.

Details on this clone: A much larger clone is a single base away; this may be a read error. The DNA of the CDR3 is TGTGCCAGCAGCCAAGATGGGGCGTGGGGGCCTAACACCGGGGAGCTGTTTTTT. It specifies CASSQDGAWGPNTGELFF. This rearrangement joins TRBV4-2 to TRBJ2-2; D is possibly TRBD1 (6 bases). There are 18 residues in the CDR3. Germline V gene lookup returns CDR1 LGHNA and CDR2 YNFKEQ. V gave up 0 bases and J gave up 2 bases, with 16 bases separating them.

V usage is TRBV5-5 and J usage is TRBJ1-3; D is unclear. This CDR3 has 16 residues. Trimming removed 3 bases at V and 0 bases at J, with 13 bases between. Germline values: CDR1 SGHKS, CDR2 YYEKEE (reference sequence). CDR3 amino acids: CASSWQFASSGNTIYF. Written as DNA, the CDR3 is TGTGCCAGCAGCTGGCAATTCGCGAGCTCTGGAAACACCATATATTTT. The full variable domain, completed using reference TRBV5-5 and TRBJ1-3, is DAGVTQSPTHLIKTRGQQVTLRCSPISGHKSVSWYQQVLGQGPQFIFQYYEKEERGRGNFPDRFSARQFPNYSSELNVNALLLGDSALYLCASSWQFASSGNTIYFGEGSWLTVV.

V usage is TRBV5-5 and J usage is TRBJ1-4; perhaps TRBD1 as D (5 bases). Germline CDR1 reads SGHKS; CDR2 reads YYEKEE (reference sequence). The V and J ends lost 4 bases and 3 bases respectively, with 13 bases between them. The CDR3 consists of 15 residues. The CDR3 sequence is CASSAGGAANEKLFF. The CDR3 nucleotides read TGTGCCAGCAGCGCGGGGGGTGCGGCTAATGAAAAACTGTTTTTT.

V is TRBV6-5 and J is TRBJ1-6; no definite D call. The CDR3 is 16 residues long. Germline V gene lookup returns CDR1 MNHEY and CDR2 SVGAGI. V was trimmed by 2 bases and J by 4 bases, leaving 12 bases between them. As DNA, the CDR3 is TGTGCCAGCAGTTACGGGTTGGACGGTTATAATTCACCCCTCCACTTT. Translating gives CASSYGLDGYNSPLHF.

This rearrangement joins TRBV27 to TRBJ1-4; no firm D call. Germline V gene data show CDR1 as MNHEY and CDR2 as SMNVEV (reference sequence). V was clipped by 6 bases and J by 5 bases, with 4 bases between them. The CDR3 length is 11 residues. Written as DNA, the CDR3 is TGTGCCAGCAGGCGAAATGAAAAACTGTTTTTT. Amino acids: CASRRNEKLFF.

The V and J genes are TRBV7-2 and TRBJ2-3; D gene uncertain. The germline V gene has CDR1 SGHTA and CDR2 FQGNSA. V lost 1 base, J lost 0 bases, and 8 bases lay in between. There are 15 residues in the CDR3. DNA of the CDR3: TGTGCCAGCAGCTTAGATCTCCTTAGCACAGATACGCAGTATTTT. Its translation: CASSLDLLSTDTQYF.

The chain carries TRBV4-1 and TRBJ1-1, with D possibly matching TRBD1 (6 bases). CDR3 size: 14 residues. Looked up from germline, CDR1 is MGHRA and CDR2 is YSYEKL. Deletions cut 0 bases from V and 7 bases from J, with 12 bases between. CDR3 sequence (DNA): TGCGCCAGCAGCCAAGAAGGGGGGGTCGGTGAAGCTTTCTTT. It is translated as CASSQEGGVGEAFF.

This chain uses TRBV6-5 with TRBJ2-1, with TRBD1 matching over 8 bases. The junction had 6 bases not matched to a gene; V was cut back by 2 bases and J by 9 bases. CDR1 is MNHEY, CDR2 SVGAGI, per germline. The length of the CDR3 is 14 residues. The CDR3 nucleotides read TGTGCCAGCAGTTACGAACAGGGGGTCGTTGAGCAGTTCTTC. Translation: CASSYEQGVVEQFF.